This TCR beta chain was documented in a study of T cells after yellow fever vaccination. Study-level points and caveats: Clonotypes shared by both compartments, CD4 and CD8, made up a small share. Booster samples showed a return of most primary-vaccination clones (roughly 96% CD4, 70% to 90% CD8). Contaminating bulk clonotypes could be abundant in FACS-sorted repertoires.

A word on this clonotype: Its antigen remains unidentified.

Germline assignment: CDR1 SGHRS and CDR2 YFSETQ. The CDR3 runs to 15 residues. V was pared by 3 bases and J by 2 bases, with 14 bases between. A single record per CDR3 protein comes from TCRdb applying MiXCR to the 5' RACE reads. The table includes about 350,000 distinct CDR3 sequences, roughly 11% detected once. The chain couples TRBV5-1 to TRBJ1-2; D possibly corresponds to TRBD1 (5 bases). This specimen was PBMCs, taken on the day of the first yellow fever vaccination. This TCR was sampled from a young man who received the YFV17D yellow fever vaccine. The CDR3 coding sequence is TGCGCCAGCAGCTCCGGGACCGCTAACAACTATGGCTACACCTTC. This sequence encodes CASSSGTANNYGYTF.